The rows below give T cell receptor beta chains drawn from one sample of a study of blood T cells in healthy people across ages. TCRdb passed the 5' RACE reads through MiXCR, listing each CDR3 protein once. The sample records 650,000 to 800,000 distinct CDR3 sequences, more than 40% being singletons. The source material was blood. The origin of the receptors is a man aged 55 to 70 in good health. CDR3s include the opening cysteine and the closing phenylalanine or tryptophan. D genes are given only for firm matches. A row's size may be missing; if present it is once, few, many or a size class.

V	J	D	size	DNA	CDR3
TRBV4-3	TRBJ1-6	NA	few	TGCGCCAGCAGCCAAGGAGGCGGGCAGTTTAATTCACCCCTCCACTTT	CASSQGGGQFNSPLHF
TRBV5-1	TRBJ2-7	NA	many	TGCGCCAGCAGCTTCAACCGGGACACGTACTACGAGCAGTACTTC	CASSFNRDTYYEQYF
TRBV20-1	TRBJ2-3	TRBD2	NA	TGCAGTGCTAGGTCCCCCGCTAGCGGGGGCCCTCGGGCGCAGTATTTT	CSARSPASGGPRAQYF
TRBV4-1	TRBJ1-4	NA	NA	TGCGCCAGCAGCCAAGCTCGGGGGTACGGTGAAAAACTGTTTTTT	CASSQARGYGEKLFF
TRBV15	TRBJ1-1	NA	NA	TGTGCCACCATCGCTGCCCAAGGAGGGACCTTTGAAGCTTTCTTT	CATIAAQGGTFEAFF
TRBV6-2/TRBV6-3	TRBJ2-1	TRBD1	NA	TGTGCCAGCAGCTTTGACAGGGGTTCGGGGTTCTTC	CASSFDRGSGFF
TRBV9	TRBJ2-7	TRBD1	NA	TGTGCCAGCAGCTCTGAGGGGGCCGAGCAGTACTTC	CASSSEGAEQYF
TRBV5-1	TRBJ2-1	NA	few	TGCGCCAGCAGCTACGCTCCCCAGGAGCAGTTCTTC	CASSYAPQEQFF
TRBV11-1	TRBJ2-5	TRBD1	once	TGTGCCAGCAGCCCAACAGGGGCCTTACTCAATGAGCAGTACTTC	CASSPTGALLNEQYF
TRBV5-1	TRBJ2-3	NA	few	TGCGCCAGCAGCTTCAGGGGGGCCAGCAGCACAGATACGCAGTATTTT	CASSFRGASSTDTQYF
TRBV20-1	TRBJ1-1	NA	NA	TGCAGTGCACCCCGGGGCTTATATAGCTCTATGAACACTGAAGCTTTCTTT	CSAPRGLYSSMNTEAFF
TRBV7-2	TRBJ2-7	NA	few	TGTGCCAGCATGGGGCCAAGCTCCTACAATGAGCAGTACTTC	CASMGPSSYNEQYF
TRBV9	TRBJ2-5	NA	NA	TGTGCCAGCAGCGGAAGTCTAGGGGGGTACCAAGAGACCCAGTACTTC	CASSGSLGGYQETQYF
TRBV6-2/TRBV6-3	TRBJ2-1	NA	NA	TGTGCCAGCAGCTATATGGGGGGTGGAGGTTCCTCCTACAATGAGCAGTTCTTC	CASSYMGGGGSSYNEQFF
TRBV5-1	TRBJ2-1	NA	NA	TGCGCCAGCAGCTTGGTGTATGGGTCCTACAATGAGCAGTTCTTC	CASSLVYGSYNEQFF
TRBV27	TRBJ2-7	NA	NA	TGTGCCAGCAGTAGGGGAAACGGGCGCGAGCAGTACTTC	CASSRGNGREQYF
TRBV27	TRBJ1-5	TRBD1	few	TGTGCCAGCGGGGGGAGGGGGCCACCGGCCAATCAGCCCCAGCATTTT	CASGGRGPPANQPQHF
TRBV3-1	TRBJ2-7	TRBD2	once	TGTGCCAGCAGCCAAGTTGCGGGAGGGCCAGACGAGCAGTACTTC	CASSQVAGGPDEQYF
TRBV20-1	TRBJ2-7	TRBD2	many	TGCAGTGCTAGAGAGGGAAGTAGCGGGTCAACCTACGAGCAGTACTTC	CSAREGSSGSTYEQYF
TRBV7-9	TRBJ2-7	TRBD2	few	TGTGCCAGCAGCTTAGATGGGGAGGGCTACGAGCAGTACTTC	CASSLDGEGYEQYF
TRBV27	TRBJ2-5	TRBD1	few	TGTGCCAGCAGTTTAAAGGGACAGGGTTTCGGTGGGCACCAAGAGACCCAGTACTTC	CASSLKGQGFGGHQETQYF
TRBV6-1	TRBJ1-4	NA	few	TGTGCCAGCAGCAGACTGGGTGGGAAAGGGAGAACTAATGAAAAACTGTTTTTT	CASSRLGGKGRTNEKLFF
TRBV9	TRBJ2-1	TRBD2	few	TGTGCCAGCAGCGTAGCGGGGGGTAGGTACAATGAGCAGTTCTTC	CASSVAGGRYNEQFF
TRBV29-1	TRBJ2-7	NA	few	TGCAGCGTTGGAGCAGGAGACTCCTACGAGCAGTACTTC	CSVGAGDSYEQYF
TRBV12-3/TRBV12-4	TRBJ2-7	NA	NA	TGTGCCAGCAACTGGGACTCCCCAGACAACGGGCAGTACTTC	CASNWDSPDNGQYF
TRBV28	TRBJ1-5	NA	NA	TGTGCCAGCACCTCGCCCCCGGGACAACGATTCAATCAGCCCCAGCATTTT	CASTSPPGQRFNQPQHF
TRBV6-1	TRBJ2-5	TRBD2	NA	TGTGCCAGCAGTGCCCGGACTAGCGGGGTCTACAATGAGCAGTACTTC	CASSARTSGVYNEQYF
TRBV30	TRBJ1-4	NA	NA	TGTGCCTGGGGCGGCGAAAAACTGTTTTTT	CAWGGEKLFF
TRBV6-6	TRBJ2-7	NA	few	TGTGCCAGCAGTCCTGGGGGGAACTCCTACGAGCAGTACTTC	CASSPGGNSYEQYF